The rows below give T cell receptor beta chains drawn from one sample of a study of CD8 T cells in Susac syndrome. TCRdb used MiXCR to reprocess the immunoSEQ multiplex PCR reads, holding one entry per CDR3 protein. Of approximately 190,000 distinct CDR3 sequences in the sample, 90% to 95% were seen once. The source material was CD4+ T cells from PBMCs. These receptors came from a human donor with multiple sclerosis. The CDR3 runs from the conserved cysteine through the conserved F or W. The D gene is left open where the match is weak. Part of the rows lack a size; the others show once, few, many or a class for expanded clones.

V gene	J gene	clone size	D gene	CDR3 protein	CDR3 DNA
TRBV18	TRBJ2-7	once	-	CASSRDGPYEQYF	TGTGCCAGCTCCAGGGACGGTCCCTACGAGCAGTACTTC
TRBV30	TRBJ1-1	-	TRBD1	CAWRGTHRGVGTEAFF	TGTGCCTGGAGGGGGACCCACAGGGGGGTTGGCACTGAAGCTTTCTTT
TRBV7-9	TRBJ1-2	-	-	CASSLAPEGVYGYTF	TGTGCCAGCAGCTTAGCGCCAGAGGGTGTCTATGGCTACACCTTC
TRBV10-3	TRBJ1-1	-	TRBD1	CAISTGGRTEAFF	TGTGCCATCAGTACAGGGGGTCGCACTGAAGCTTTCTTT
TRBV24-1	TRBJ2-3	-	-	CATSDLTGWQYF	TGTGCCACCAGTGATTTGACAGGGTGGCAGTATTTT
TRBV24-1	TRBJ2-1	-	-	CATSEGGQGRGNEQFF	TGTGCCACCAGTGAGGGTGGGCAGGGAAGGGGAAATGAGCAGTTCTTC
TRBV15	TRBJ1-1	-	-	CATSRGGRLNTEAFF	TGTGCCACCAGCAGAGGAGGGAGACTGAACACTGAAGCTTTCTTT
TRBV27	TRBJ1-1	-	-	CASLTPGSTEAFF	TGTGCCAGCCTTACCCCGGGGAGCACTGAAGCTTTCTTT
TRBV11-2	TRBJ2-1	-	-	CASSLAGYNEQFF	TGTGCCAGCAGTCTTGCGGGGTACAATGAGCAGTTCTTC
TRBV20-1	TRBJ1-2	-	-	CSAREGAHNYGYTF	TGCAGTGCTAGAGAGGGGGCCCATAACTATGGCTACACCTTC
TRBV29-1	TRBJ2-5	-	TRBD2	CSVTRGGPQYF	TGCAGCGTCACGCGGGGGGGGCCCCAGTACTTC
TRBV29-1	TRBJ2-5	-	TRBD2	CSGAQLAGRQQETQYF	TGCAGCGGAGCCCAGCTAGCGGGACGGCAACAAGAGACCCAGTACTTC
TRBV11-3	TRBJ2-1	-	-	CASSLDLSSYNEQFF	TGTGCCAGCAGCTTAGATCTGTCGTCCTACAATGAGCAGTTCTTC
TRBV20-1	TRBJ2-3	once	-	CSARRDNIPDTQYF	TGCAGTGCTAGACGGGACAACATACCAGATACGCAGTATTTT
TRBV29-1	TRBJ2-2	-	-	CSAEGLRNTGELFF	TGCAGCGCTGAGGGACTGCGGAACACCGGGGAGCTGTTTTTT
TRBV6-1	TRBJ2-1	few	-	CASSVGGPNNEQFF	TGTGCCAGCAGTGTGGGAGGCCCGAACAATGAGCAGTTCTTC
TRBV20-1	TRBJ2-5	-	-	CSAPTQETQYF	TGCAGTGCACCTACCCAAGAGACCCAGTACTTC
TRBV20-1	TRBJ1-2	once	-	CSVRTAGVYGYTF	TGCAGTGTACGGACAGCAGGCGTCTATGGCTACACCTTC
TRBV15	TRBJ2-7	-	TRBD2	CATSREGGSIYEQYF	TGTGCCACCAGCAGAGAGGGGGGGTCCATCTACGAGCAGTACTTC
TRBV4-1	TRBJ2-1	-	TRBD2	CASSQASLRTRRQFF	TGCGCCAGCAGCCAAGCAAGCCTCCGGACTAGGCGGCAGTTCTTC
TRBV30	TRBJ2-5	once	-	CAWQSRSETQYF	TGTGCCTGGCAATCTAGGAGTGAGACCCAGTACTTC
TRBV9	TRBJ2-2	once	-	CASSVRENTGELFF	TGTGCCAGCAGCGTAAGAGAGAACACCGGGGAGCTGTTTTTT
TRBV9	TRBJ2-1	-	TRBD2	CASSVPSGGHNEQFF	TGTGCCAGCAGCGTACCTAGCGGGGGGCACAATGAGCAGTTCTTC
TRBV15	TRBJ2-5	-	-	CATSRVGGETQYF	TGTGCCACCAGCAGAGTAGGAGGAGAGACCCAGTACTTC
TRBV20-1	TRBJ2-2	-	-	CSARESQANTGELFF	TGCAGTGCTAGAGAAAGTCAGGCCAACACCGGGGAGCTGTTTTTT
TRBV20-1	TRBJ2-1	-	TRBD2	CSARRLAGAQNEQFF	TGCAGTGCCCGCAGACTAGCGGGGGCTCAGAATGAGCAGTTCTTC
TRBV12-3/TRBV12-4	TRBJ2-3	-	-	CASSPSSGSTDTQYF	TGTGCCAGCAGTCCCTCCAGCGGCAGCACAGATACGCAGTATTTT
TRBV2	TRBJ1-5	-	-	CASSGRQVNQPQHF	TGTGCCAGCAGTGGAAGGCAGGTCAATCAGCCCCAGCATTTT
TRBV20-1	TRBJ1-2	-	-	CSAAREVFGYTF	TGCAGTGCTGCAAGGGAGGTTTTTGGCTACACCTTC
TRBV30	TRBJ2-1	-	TRBD2	CALTSGDNEQFF	TGTGCCTTGACTAGCGGGGACAATGAGCAGTTCTTC
TRBV7-2	TRBJ2-5	-	-	CASSPARARQYF	TGTGCCAGCAGCCCAGCCCGGGCCCGTCAGTACTTC
TRBV6-5	TRBJ1-1	-	-	CASSVLGQRAFF	TGTGCCAGCAGTGTCCTAGGACAGAGAGCTTTCTTT
TRBV12-3/TRBV12-4	TRBJ2-1	-	TRBD2	CASSGLARGDEQFF	TGTGCCAGCTCGGGACTAGCGAGAGGCGATGAGCAGTTCTTC
TRBV12-3/TRBV12-4	TRBJ2-7	-	TRBD1	CASSFGTGGYEQYF	TGTGCCAGCAGTTTCGGGACAGGGGGCTACGAGCAGTACTTC
TRBV9	TRBJ2-5	once	TRBD2	CASSVAGSGSPETQYF	TGTGCCAGCAGCGTCGCGGGTAGCGGGAGTCCCGAGACCCAGTACTTC
TRBV11-3	TRBJ2-1	few	-	CASSRGRESEEQFF	TGTGCCAGCAGCCGGGGGCGGGAGTCGGAGGAGCAGTTCTTC
TRBV5-1	TRBJ1-2	-	-	CASSLGLFVTTGGYTF	TGCGCCAGCAGCTTGGGTCTCTTCGTCACGACTGGTGGCTACACCTTC
TRBV20-1	TRBJ1-2	-	-	CSASLTGRTHGYTF	TGCAGTGCTAGTCTAACAGGAAGGACCCATGGCTACACCTTC
TRBV20-1	TRBJ2-7	-	TRBD1	CSASDRGSEQYF	TGCAGTGCTAGTGACAGGGGGTCCGAGCAGTACTTC
TRBV20-1	TRBJ2-1	-	-	CSASLPLAGKNNEQFF	TGCAGTGCTAGTCTCCCCCTGGCCGGCAAGAACAATGAGCAGTTCTTC
TRBV19	TRBJ2-3	once	-	CASTPSRGSDTQYF	TGTGCCAGTACCCCGAGCCGGGGATCAGATACGCAGTATTTT
TRBV23-1	TRBJ2-7	-	TRBD1	CASSQTPDRDEQYF	TGCGCCAGCAGTCAAACCCCGGACAGGGACGAGCAGTACTTC
TRBV24-1	TRBJ2-1	-	-	CATSDRARDYNEQFF	TGTGCCACCAGTGATAGGGCTAGAGACTACAATGAGCAGTTCTTC
TRBV6-1	TRBJ2-7	-	TRBD1	CASGPDRGDYEQYF	TGTGCCAGCGGGCCGGACAGGGGGGACTACGAGCAGTACTTC
TRBV5-1	TRBJ2-7	-	-	CASSLEQYF	TGCGCCAGCAGCCTGGAGCAGTACTTC